The 4 T cell receptor beta chains reported below all come from one sample, sequenced in a study of cytomegalovirus exposure and HLA in healthy donors. Amplification used 60 Vbeta primers and 13 Jbeta primers. Here immunoSEQ multiplex PCR was the method, and the copy in TCRdb shows in-frame clones only, minus some. The repertoire has about 160,000 clones, around 83% of them found once; the top ten carry roughly 2.1%. Sequenced input: PBMCs. These receptors all stem from a man aged 18 to 29 in good health and CMV-seropositive.

This clone was seen a handful of times. J is TRBJ1-3 and V is TRBV10-3; 10 bases match TRBD1. V gave up 2 bases and J gave up 4 bases; unmatched junction bases: 8. CDR1 and CDR2 (germline): ENHRY, SYGVKD. The CDR3 totals 17 residues. CDR3 sequence (DNA): TGTGCCATCAGTGAGAACTTTGGGACAGGGGACGGAAACACCATATATTTT. This encodes CAISENFGTGDGNTIYF.

The chain couples TRBV5-1 to TRBJ1-3; 8 bases align to TRBD1. V trimming: 3 bases; J trimming: 4 bases; junction bases outside the gene matches: 9. The germline V gene has CDR1 SGHRS and CDR2 YFSETQ. The CDR3 runs to 16 residues. The CDR3 DNA reads as TGCGCCAGCAGCTCGAACGCAGGGGGCCGGGGAAACACCATATATTTT. Translating it yields CASSSNAGGRGNTIYF.

This clone came up once. The J gene is TRBJ1-5, the V gene TRBV2, with 8 nucleotides matching TRBD1. V shed 0 bases, J shed 0 bases, and the junction held 10 bases outside the gene matches. Looked up from germline, CDR1 is SNHLY and CDR2 is FYNNEI. There are 19 residues in the CDR3. The CDR3 here is CASSEAVSGQAYSNQPQHF. In DNA, the CDR3 is TGTGCCAGCAGTGAAGCGGTTTCGGGACAGGCGTATAGCAATCAGCCCCAGCATTTT.

The chain links TRBV6-5 to TRBJ2-7, with D tentatively TRBD2 (5 bases). The V end was cut by 6 bases, the J end by 9 bases, with 15 bases between. Germline V gene data show CDR1 as MNHEY and CDR2 as SVGAGI. This CDR3 spans 12 amino acids. The CDR3 sequence is CASRDPSRGQYF. The CDR3 bases are TGTGCCAGCAGGGACCCCTCCCGGGGGCAGTACTTC.